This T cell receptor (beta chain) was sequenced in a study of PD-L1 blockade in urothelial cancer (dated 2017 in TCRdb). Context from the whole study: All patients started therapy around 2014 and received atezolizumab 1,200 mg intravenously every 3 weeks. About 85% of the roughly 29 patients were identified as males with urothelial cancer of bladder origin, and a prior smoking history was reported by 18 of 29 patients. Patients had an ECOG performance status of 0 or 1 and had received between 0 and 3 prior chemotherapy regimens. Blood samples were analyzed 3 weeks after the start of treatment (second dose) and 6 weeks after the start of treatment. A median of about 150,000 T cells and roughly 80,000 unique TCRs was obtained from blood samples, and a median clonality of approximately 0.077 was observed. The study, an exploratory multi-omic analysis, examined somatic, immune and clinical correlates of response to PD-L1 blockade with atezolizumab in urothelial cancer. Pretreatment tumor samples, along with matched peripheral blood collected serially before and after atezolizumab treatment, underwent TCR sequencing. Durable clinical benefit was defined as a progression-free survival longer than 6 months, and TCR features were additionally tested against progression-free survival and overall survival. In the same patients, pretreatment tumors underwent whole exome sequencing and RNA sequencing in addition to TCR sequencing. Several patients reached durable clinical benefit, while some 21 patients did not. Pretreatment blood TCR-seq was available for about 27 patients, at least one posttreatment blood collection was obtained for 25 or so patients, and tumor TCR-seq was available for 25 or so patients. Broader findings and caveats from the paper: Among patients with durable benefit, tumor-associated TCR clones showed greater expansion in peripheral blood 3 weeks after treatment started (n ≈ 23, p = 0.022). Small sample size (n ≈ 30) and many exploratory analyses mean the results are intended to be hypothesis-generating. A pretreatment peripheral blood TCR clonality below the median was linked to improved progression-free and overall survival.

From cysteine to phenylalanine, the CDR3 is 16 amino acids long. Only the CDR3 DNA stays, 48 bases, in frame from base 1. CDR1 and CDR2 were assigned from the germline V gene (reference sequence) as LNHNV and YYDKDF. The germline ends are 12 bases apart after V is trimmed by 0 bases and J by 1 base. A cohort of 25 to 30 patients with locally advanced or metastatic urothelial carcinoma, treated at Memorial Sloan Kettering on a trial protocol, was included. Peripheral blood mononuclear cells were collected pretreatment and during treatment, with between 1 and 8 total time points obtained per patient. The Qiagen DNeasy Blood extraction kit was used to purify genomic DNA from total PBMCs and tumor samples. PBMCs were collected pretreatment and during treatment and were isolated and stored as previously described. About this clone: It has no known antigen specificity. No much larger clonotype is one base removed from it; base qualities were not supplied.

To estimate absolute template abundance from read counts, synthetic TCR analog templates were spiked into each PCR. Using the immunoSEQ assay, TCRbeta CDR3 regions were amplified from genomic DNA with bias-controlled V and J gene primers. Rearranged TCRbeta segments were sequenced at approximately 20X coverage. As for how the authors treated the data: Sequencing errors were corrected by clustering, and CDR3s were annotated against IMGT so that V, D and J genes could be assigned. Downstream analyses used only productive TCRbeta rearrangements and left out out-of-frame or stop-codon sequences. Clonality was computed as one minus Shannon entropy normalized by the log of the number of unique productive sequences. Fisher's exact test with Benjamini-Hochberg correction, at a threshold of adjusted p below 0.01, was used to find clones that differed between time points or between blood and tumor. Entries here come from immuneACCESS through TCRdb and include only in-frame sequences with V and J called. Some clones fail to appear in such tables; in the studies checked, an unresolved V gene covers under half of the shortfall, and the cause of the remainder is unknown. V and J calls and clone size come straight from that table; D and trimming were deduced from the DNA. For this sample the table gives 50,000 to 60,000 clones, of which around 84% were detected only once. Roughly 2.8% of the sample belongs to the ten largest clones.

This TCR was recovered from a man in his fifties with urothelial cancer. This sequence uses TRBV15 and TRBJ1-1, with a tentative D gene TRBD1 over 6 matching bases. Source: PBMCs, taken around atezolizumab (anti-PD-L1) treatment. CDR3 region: CATSREKDRKNTEAFF. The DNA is TGTGCCACCAGCAGAGAGAAGGACAGAAAGAACACTGAAGCTTTCTTT.